This T cell receptor beta chain was captured in a study of human T cells and chemical hapten exposure (dated by TCRdb to the early 2020s). For the study in its entirety: For sensitization, 2% DPC in acetone was applied to a roughly 2 cm by roughly 2 cm area of upper inner arm skin. Throughout the study period of 20 to 30 weeks, patients also received therapeutic DPC doses to the scalp every week. Patch testing was done on the upper back using Finn chambers containing 0.01% DPC, and results were scored after 6 days according to International Contact Dermatitis Research Group standards. Alopecia areata with under or over 50% scalp involvement, alopecia totalis and alopecia universalis were represented in the patient cohort, which was mostly female. Libraries were pooled for sequencing, and variation in per-sample TCR yields was attributed mainly to small differences in library volumes within the pool. In alopecia patients, the study followed how the peripheral blood TCR repertoire changed in vivo over primary and secondary sensitization to diphenylcyclopropenone (DPC), a hapten. Blood was sampled from patients pre-sensitization (week 0) and at 2, 6 and about 24 weeks after DPC sensitization. Blood for TCR sequencing was provided by twenty-nine alopecia patients at one to four time points (pre-sensitization, 2, 6 and 24 weeks).

On this clonotype itself: No cognate antigen has been identified for it. No base-level quality is on record; no much larger clone is a single base apart.

The investigation overall reported the following: The number of TCRs above 1 in 1000 frequency did not change with DPC sensitization; there was no evidence of global repertoire structure alterations. Alopecia, a presumed autoimmune disease, was present in all patients, so the immune response of the patients might differ from that of healthy individuals. Significantly more large CDR3 similarity clusters were formed by expanded TCRs than by pre-sensitization or healthy control sets, consistent with antigen-driven responses. Patch test score correlated positively with the number of PT1 expanded TCRs, reaching significance at thresholds 8, 16 and 32 but not at 4. After repeated subsampling, changes were observed in the strength of the expansion versus patch-test correlation and in the threshold at which the correlation became significant.

What this sample's time point label stands for: patch test 3, about 24 weeks after DPC sensitization. What this sample's treatment or condition label stands for: therapeutic diphenylcyclopropenone sensitization with weekly scalp DPC. At every patch-test visit, the blood draw took place before the patch test was put on. Eligible patients were aged 18 to 70, diagnosed with alopecia, deemed suitable for DPC therapy, and excluded if pregnant. Total RNA was extracted from unfractionated whole blood collected in Tempus Blood RNA tubes. The CDR3 goes from the cysteine to the phenylalanine over 14 residues. The read is trimmed to its CDR3 DNA, 42 bases read in frame from base 1. The germline V gene gives CDR1 as SGHVS and CDR2 as FQNEAQ. The trim is 1 base for V and 0 bases for J, with a gap of 6 bases between the germline ends. Library preparation employed RACE. Sequenced on a NextSeq 500. Library preparation attached unique molecular identifiers to individual cDNA molecules for quantitative, reproducible TCR counting. Each blood RNA sample was used to sequence both TCR alpha and TCR beta chains. In the source study's methods: A median of about 87,000 TCRs per sample was observed, with a range of about 23,224 to 690,600. V, J and CDR3 annotation of the TCR reads was performed with the Decombinator software suite. Every sample was subsampled to the same number of TCRs (28,000) for the PS versus PT1 abundance plots. TCRs were defined as expanded if absent before sensitization and observed at least eight times at the 2-week time point. Clones were called with MiXCR by TCRdb after fastp trimmed the public reads at Q25, and only in-frame beta chains were retained. Duplicate CDR3 protein sequences are folded into a single record with the most common DNA and genes. The V and J calls were determined by TCRdb, not by the authors. The sample contains about 97,000 distinct CDR3 sequences, 25% to 35% of them found a single time. The top ten constitute 10% to 13% of the sample.

This specimen consisted of whole blood, obtained in connection with sensitization to the hapten diphenylcyclopropenone (DPC). The TCR sequence derives from a middle-aged man with alopecia areata. Some clones in this sample may be carry-over from other donors' samples. In this chain, TRBV7-8 is recombined with TRBJ1-1, with no confidently assigned D gene. In nucleotide form, the sequence is TGTGCCAGCAGCTTAGTCTCCATGAACACTGAAGCTTTCTTT. The translation is CASSLVSMNTEAFF.